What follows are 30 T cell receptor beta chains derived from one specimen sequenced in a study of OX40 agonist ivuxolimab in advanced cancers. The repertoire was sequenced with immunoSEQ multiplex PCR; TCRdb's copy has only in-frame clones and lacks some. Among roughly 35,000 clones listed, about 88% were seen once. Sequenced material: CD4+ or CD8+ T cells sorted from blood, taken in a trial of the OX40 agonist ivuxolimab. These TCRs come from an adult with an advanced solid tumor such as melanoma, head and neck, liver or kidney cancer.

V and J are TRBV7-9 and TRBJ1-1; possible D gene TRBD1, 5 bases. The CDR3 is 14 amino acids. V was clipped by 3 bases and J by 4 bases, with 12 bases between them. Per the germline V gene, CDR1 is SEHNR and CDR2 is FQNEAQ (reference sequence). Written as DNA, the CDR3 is TGTGCCAGCAGCTTTCCGGGGCTTGGCACTGAAGCTTTCTTT. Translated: CASSFPGLGTEAFF.

The CDR3 nucleotides read TGTGCCAGCATTCAGGGTAGGGCAGGGTGGGTTCGGGAAGCTTTCTTT. Residues: CASIQGRAGWVREAFF. V is TRBV6-6 and J is TRBJ1-1; the D gene is possibly TRBD1 (5 bases). The V and J ends lost 7 bases and 8 bases respectively, with 26 bases between them. The CDR3 has 16 amino acids. Germline CDR1 reads MNHNY; CDR2 reads SVGAGI (reference sequence).

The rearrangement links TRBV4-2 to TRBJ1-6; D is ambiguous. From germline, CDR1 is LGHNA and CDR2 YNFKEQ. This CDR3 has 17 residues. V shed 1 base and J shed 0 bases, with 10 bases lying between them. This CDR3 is CASSQGGASSYNSPLHF. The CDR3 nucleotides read TGTGCCAGCAGCCAAGGAGGAGCGAGCTCCTATAATTCACCCCTCCACTTT.

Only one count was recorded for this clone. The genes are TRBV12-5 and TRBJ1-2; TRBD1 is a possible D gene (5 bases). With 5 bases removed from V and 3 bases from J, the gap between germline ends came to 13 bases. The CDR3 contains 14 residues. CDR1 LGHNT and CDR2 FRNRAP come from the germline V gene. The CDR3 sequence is CASGNQGGDYGYTF. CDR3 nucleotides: TGTGCTAGTGGTAACCAGGGTGGGGACTATGGCTACACCTTC.

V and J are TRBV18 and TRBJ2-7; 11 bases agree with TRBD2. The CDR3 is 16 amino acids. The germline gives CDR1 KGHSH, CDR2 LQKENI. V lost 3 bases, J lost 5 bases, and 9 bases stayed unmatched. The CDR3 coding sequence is TGTGCCAGCTCACCCCTCACTAGCGGGGGTAGCGACGAGCAGTACTTC. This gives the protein CASSPLTSGGSDEQYF. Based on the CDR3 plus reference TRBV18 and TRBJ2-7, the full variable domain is NAGVMQNPRHLVRRRGQEARLRCSPMKGHSHVYWYRQLPEEGLKFMVYLQKENIIDESGMPKERFSAEFPKEGPSILRIQQVVRGDSAAYFCASSPLTSGGSDEQYFGPGTRLTVT.

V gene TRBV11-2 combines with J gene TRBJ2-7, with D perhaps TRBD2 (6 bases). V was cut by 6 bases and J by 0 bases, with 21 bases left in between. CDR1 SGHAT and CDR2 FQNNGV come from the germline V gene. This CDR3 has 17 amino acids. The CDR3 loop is CASRPLGRERSSYEQYF. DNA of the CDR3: TGTGCCAGCAGGCCCCTGGGGCGGGAAAGGAGCTCCTACGAGCAGTACTTC. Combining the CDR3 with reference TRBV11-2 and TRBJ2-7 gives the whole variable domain EAGVAQSPRYKIIEKRQSVAFWCNPISGHATLYWYQQILGQGPKLLIQFQNNGVVDDSQLPKDRFSAERLKGVDSTLKIQPAKLEDSAVYLCASRPLGRERSSYEQYFGPGTRLTVT.

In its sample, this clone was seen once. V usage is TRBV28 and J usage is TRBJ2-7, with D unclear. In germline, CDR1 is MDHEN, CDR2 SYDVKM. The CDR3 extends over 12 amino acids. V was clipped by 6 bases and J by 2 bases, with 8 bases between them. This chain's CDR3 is CASRTRTYEQYF. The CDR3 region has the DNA TGTGCCAGCAGGACGCGAACCTACGAGCAGTACTTC.

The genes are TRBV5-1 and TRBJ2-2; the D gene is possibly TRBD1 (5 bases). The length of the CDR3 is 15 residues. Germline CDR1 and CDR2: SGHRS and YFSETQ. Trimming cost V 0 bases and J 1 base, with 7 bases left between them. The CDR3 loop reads CASSLVRVNTGELFF. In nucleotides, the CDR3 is TGCGCCAGCAGCTTGGTCAGGGTGAACACCGGGGAGCTGTTTTTT.

CDR3 in amino acids: CASSILSPSGLAKNIQYF. In nucleotides, the CDR3 is TGTGCCAGTAGTATCCTCTCGCCCTCAGGGCTAGCCAAAAACATTCAGTACTTC. The V gene is TRBV19, the J gene TRBJ2-4, with D tentatively TRBD1 (5 bases). V gave up 3 bases and J gave up 0 bases, with 18 bases separating them. CDR3 size: 18 residues. From germline, CDR1 is LNHDA and CDR2 SQIVND (reference sequence).

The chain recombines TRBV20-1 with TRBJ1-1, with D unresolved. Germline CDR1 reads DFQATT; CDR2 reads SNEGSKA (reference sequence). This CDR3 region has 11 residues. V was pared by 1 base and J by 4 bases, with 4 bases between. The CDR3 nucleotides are TGCAGTGCTAGAGGGGCCACTGAAGCTTTCTTT. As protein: CSARGATEAFF.

CDR3 amino acids: CASSLAGGGDKNIQYF. CDR3 DNA sequence: TGCGCCAGCAGCTTGGCCGGGGGAGGGGACAAAAACATTCAGTACTTC. V and J are TRBV5-1 and TRBJ2-4; 7 bases fit TRBD2. The V gene end was trimmed by 0 bases and the J gene end by 3 bases; junction bases not matched to a gene: 6. Germline lookup yields CDR1 SGHRS and CDR2 YFSETQ. The CDR3 is 16 amino acids.

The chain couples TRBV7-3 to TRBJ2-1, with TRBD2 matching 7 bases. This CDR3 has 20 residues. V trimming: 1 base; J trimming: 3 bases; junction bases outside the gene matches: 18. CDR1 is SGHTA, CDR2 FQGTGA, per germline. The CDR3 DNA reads TGTGCCAGCAGCTTAATTGTCCTAGCGGACCCGTCCAGTAGCTACAATGAGCAGTTCTTC. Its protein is CASSLIVLADPSSSYNEQFF.

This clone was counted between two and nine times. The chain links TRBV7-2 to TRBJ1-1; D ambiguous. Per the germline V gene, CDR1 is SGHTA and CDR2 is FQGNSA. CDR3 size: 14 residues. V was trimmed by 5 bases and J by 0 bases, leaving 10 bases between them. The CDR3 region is CASSQYVLNTEAFF. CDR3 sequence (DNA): TGTGCCAGCAGCCAATACGTCTTGAACACTGAAGCTTTCTTT.

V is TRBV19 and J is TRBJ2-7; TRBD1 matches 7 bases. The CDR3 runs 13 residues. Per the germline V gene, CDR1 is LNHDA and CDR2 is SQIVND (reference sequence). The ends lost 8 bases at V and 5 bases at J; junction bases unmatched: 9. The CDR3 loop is CASPQTGRDEQYF. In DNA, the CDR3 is TGTGCCAGTCCCCAGACAGGGCGCGACGAGCAGTACTTC.

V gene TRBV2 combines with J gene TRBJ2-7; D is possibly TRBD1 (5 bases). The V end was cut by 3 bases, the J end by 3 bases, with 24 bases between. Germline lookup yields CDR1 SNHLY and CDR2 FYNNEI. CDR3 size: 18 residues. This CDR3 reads CASSDLAGKPPNGYEQYF. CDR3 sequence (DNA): TGTGCCAGCAGTGACTTGGCAGGGAAACCCCCAAACGGCTACGAGCAGTACTTC.

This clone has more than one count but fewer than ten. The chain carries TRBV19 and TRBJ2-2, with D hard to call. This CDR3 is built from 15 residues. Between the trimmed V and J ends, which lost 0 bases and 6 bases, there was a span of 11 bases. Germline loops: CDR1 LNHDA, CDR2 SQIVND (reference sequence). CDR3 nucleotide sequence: TGTGCCAGTAGTATAGAGGTTGATGTCGCCGGGGAGCTGTTTTTT. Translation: CASSIEVDVAGELFF.

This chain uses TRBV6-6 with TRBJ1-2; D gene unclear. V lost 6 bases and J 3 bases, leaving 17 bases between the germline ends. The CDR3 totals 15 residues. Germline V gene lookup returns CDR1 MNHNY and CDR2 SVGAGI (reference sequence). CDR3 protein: CASRPTTQADYGYTF. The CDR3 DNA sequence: TGTGCCAGCAGACCCACTACTCAAGCGGACTATGGCTACACCTTC.

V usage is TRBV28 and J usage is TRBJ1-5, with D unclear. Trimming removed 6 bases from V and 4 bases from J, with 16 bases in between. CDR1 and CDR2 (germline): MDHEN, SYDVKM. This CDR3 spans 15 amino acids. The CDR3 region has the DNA TGTGCCAGCAGCTCTACTTCTGGGCGGAATCAGCCCCAGCATTTT. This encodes CASSSTSGRNQPQHF.

In DNA form, the CDR3 reads TGTGCCAGCAGTCCCCCGCGGGGTACGGGTGAAAAACTGTTTTTT. As protein: CASSPPRGTGEKLFF. This chain uses TRBV28 with TRBJ1-4; D gene unclear. Germline lookup yields CDR1 MDHEN and CDR2 SYDVKM. V was shortened by 5 bases and J by 7 bases, with 17 bases between the two germline ends. The CDR3 contains 15 residues. Complete variable domain (other parts from reference TRBV28 and TRBJ1-4): DVKVTQSSRYLVKRTGEKVFLECVQDMDHENMFWYRQDPGLGLRLIYFSYDVKMKEKGDIPEGYSVSREKKERFSLILESASTNQTSMYLCASSPPRGTGEKLFFGSGTQLSVL.

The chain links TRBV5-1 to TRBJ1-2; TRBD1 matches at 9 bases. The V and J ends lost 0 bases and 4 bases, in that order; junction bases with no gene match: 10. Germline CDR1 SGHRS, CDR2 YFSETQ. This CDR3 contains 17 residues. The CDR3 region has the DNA TGCGCCAGCAGCTTGGAGCTGGGACAGGGCATTGCCTATGGCTACACCTTC. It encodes CASSLELGQGIAYGYTF.

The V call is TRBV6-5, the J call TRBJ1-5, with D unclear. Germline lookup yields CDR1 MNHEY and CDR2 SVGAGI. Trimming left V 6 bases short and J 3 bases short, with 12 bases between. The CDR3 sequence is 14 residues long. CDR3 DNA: TGTGCCAGCAGCCGGCGGGCGTCCAATCAGCCCCAGCATTTT. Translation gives CASSRRASNQPQHF.

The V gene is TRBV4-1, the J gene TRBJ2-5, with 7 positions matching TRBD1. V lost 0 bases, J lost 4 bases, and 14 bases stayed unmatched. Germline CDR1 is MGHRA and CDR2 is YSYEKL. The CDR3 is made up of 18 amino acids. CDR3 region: CASSQDTADTGVLETQYF. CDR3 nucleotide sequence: TGCGCCAGCAGCCAAGATACCGCCGACACAGGGGTATTAGAGACCCAGTACTTC.

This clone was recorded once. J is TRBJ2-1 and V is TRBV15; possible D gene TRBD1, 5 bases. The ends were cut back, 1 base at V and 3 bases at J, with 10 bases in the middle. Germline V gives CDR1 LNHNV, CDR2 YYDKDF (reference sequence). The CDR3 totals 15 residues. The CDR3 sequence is CATSRVQGLYNEQFF. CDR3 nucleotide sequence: TGTGCCACCAGCAGAGTGCAGGGCCTCTACAATGAGCAGTTCTTC.

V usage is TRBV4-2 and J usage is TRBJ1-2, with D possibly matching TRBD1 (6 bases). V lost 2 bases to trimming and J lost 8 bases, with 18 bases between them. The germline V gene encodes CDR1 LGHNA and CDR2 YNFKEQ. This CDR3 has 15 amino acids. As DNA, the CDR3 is TGTGCCAGCAGCCAACCGGGACAACGCGGGGGGGGCTACACCTTC. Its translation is CASSQPGQRGGGYTF.

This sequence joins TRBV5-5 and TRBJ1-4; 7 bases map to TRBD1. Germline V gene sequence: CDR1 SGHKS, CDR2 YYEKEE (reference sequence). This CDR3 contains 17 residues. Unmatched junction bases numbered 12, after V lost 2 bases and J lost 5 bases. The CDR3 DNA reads TGTGCCAGCAGCTTAAGAAGGAGAACAGGGGAGAATGAAAAACTGTTTTTT. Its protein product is CASSLRRRTGENEKLFF.

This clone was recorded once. This CDR3 is CSVGRGWNTEAFF. Written as DNA, the CDR3 is TGCAGCGTGGGGCGGGGCTGGAACACTGAAGCTTTCTTT. The chain joins TRBV29-1 to TRBJ1-1; possibly TRBD1 for D (5 bases). Germline-derived CDR1 and CDR2 are SQVTM and ANQGSEA. The CDR3 has 13 amino acids. V lost 6 bases to trimming and J lost 1 base, with 12 bases between them.

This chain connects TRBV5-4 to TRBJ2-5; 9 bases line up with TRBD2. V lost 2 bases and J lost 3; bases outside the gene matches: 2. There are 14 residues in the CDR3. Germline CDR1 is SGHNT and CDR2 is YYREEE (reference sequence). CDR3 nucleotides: TGTGCCAGCAGCTTAAGACTAGCGGAAGAGACCCAGTACTTC. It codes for CASSLRLAEETQYF.

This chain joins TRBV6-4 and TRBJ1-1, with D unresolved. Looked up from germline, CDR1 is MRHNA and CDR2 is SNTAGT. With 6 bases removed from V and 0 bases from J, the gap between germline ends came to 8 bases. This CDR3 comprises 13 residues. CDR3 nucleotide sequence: TGTGCCAGCAGCAGTCAGATGAACACTGAAGCTTTCTTT. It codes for CASSSQMNTEAFF.

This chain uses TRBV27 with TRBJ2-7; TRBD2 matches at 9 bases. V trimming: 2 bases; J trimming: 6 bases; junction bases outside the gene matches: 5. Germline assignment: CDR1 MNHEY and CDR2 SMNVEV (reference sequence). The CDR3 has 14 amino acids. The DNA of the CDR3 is TGTGCCAGCAGTTTAGCGGGGGGGCCATTCGAGCAGTACTTC. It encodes CASSLAGGPFEQYF.

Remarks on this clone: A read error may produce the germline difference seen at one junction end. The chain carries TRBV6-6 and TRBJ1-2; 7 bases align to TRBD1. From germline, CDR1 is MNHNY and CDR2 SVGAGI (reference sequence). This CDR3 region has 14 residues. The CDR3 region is CASRETGSKYGYTF. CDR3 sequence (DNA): TGTGCCAGCAGAGAGACAGGGTCTAAGTATGGCTACACCTTC.